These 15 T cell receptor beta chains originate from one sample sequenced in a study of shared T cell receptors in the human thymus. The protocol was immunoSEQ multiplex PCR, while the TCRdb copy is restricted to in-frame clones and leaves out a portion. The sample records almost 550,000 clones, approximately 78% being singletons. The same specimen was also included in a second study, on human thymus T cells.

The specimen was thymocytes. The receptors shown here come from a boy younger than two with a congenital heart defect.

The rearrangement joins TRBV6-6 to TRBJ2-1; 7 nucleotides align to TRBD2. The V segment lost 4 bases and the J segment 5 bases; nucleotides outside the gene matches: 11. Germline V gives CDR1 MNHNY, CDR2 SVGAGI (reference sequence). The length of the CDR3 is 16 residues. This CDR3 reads CASSFHGLETDNEQFF. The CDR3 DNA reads TGTGCCAGCAGTTTCCACGGACTAGAAACCGACAATGAGCAGTTCTTC.

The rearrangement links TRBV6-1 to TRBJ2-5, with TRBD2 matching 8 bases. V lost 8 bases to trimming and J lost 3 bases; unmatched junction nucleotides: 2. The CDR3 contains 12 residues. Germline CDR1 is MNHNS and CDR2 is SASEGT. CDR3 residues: CASQRGKETQYF. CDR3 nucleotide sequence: TGTGCCAGCCAGCGGGGGAAAGAGACCCAGTACTTC.

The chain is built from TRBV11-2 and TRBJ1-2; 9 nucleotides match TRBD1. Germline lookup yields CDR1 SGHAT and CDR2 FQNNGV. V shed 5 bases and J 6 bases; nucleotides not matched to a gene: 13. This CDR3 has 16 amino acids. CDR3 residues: CASSRPGQGKADGYTF. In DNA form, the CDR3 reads TGTGCCAGCAGCCGACCCGGACAGGGGAAGGCGGATGGCTACACCTTC. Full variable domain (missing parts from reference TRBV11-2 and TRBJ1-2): EAGVAQSPRYKIIEKRQSVAFWCNPISGHATLYWYQQILGQGPKLLIQFQNNGVVDDSQLPKDRFSAERLKGVDSTLKIQPAKLEDSAVYLCASSRPGQGKADGYTFGSGTRLTVV.

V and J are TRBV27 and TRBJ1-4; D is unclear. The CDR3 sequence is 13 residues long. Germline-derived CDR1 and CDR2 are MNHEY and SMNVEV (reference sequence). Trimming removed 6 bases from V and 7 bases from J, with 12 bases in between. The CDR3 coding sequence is TGTGCCAGCAGGGATGGAGACGGTGAAAAACTGTTTTTT. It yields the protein CASRDGDGEKLFF.

Here the CDR3 DNA reads TGTGCCAGCAGTGGGTTGGCACTAGCGAGTGAGCAGTTCTTC. This encodes CASSGLALASEQFF. V and J are TRBV2 and TRBJ2-1; 7 bases are shared with TRBD2. The CDR3 runs 14 residues. Germline CDR1 is SNHLY and CDR2 is FYNNEI. V shed 4 bases, J shed 9 bases, and the junction held 9 bases outside the gene matches.

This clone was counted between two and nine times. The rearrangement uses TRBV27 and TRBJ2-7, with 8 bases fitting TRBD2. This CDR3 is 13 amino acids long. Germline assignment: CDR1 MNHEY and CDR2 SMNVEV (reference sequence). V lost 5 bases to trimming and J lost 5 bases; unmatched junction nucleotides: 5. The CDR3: CASSPGTRNEQYF. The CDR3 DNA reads TGTGCCAGCAGTCCCGGGACTAGAAACGAGCAGTACTTC.

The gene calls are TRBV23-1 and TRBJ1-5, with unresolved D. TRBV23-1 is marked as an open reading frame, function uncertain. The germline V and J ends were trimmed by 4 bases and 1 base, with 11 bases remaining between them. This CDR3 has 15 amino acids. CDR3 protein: CASSPGPQSNQPQHF. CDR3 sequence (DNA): TGCGCCAGCAGTCCTGGGCCTCAGAGCAATCAGCCCCAGCATTTT.

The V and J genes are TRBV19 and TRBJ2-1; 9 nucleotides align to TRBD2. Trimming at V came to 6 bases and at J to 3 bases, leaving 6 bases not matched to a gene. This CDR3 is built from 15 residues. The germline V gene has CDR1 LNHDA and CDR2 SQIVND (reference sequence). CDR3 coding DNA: TGTGCCAGTAGCCAGACTAGCGGAGGCTACAATGAGCAGTTCTTC. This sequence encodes CASSQTSGGYNEQFF. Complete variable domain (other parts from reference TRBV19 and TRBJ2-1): DGGITQSPKYLFRKEGQNVTLSCEQNLNHDAMYWYRQDPGQGLRLIYYSQIVNDFQKGDIAEGYSVSREKKESFPLTVTSAQKNPTAFYLCASSQTSGGYNEQFFGPGTRLTVL.

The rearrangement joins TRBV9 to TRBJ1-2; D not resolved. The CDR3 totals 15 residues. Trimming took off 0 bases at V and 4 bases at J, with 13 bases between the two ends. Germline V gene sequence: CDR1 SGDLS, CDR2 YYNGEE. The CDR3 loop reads CASSVGGGDTYGYTF. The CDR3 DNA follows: TGTGCCAGCAGCGTAGGTGGAGGAGATACCTATGGCTACACCTTC. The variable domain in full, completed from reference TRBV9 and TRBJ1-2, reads DSGVTQTPKHLITATGQRVTLRCSPRSGDLSVYWYQQSLDQGLQFLIQYYNGEERAKGNILERFSAQQFPDLHSELNLSSLELGDSALYFCASSVGGGDTYGYTFGSGTRLTVV.

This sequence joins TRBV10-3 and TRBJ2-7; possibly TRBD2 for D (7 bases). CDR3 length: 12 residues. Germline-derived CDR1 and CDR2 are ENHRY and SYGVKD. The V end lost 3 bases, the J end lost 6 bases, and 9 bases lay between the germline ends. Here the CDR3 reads CAISDAGAEQYF. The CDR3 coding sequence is TGTGCCATCAGTGATGCGGGGGCCGAGCAGTACTTC.

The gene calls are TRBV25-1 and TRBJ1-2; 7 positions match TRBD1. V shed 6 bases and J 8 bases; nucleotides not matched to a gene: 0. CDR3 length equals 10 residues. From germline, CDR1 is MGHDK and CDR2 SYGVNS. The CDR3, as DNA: TGTGCCAGCAGGGGACAGGGCTACACCTTC. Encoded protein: CASRGQGYTF.

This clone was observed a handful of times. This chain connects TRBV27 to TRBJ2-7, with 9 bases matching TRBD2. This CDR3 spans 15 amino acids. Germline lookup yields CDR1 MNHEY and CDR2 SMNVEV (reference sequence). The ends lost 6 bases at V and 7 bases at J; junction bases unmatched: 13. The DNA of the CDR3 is TGTGCCAGCAGATCCCTCGGGACTAGCCTTGTAGAGCAGTACTTC. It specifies CASRSLGTSLVEQYF.

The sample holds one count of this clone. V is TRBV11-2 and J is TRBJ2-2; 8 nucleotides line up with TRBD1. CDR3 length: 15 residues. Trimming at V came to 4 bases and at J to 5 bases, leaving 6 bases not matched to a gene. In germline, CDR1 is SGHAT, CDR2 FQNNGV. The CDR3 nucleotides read TGTGCCAGCAGCTCCGGACAGGGAAAAACCGGGGAGCTGTTTTTT. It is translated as CASSSGQGKTGELFF.

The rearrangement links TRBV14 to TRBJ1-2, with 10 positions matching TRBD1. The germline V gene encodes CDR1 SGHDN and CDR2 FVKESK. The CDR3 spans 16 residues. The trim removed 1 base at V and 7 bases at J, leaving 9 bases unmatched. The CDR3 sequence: CASSQGEGQGSGGYTF. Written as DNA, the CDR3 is TGTGCCAGCAGCCAAGGAGAGGGACAGGGGTCTGGTGGCTACACCTTC. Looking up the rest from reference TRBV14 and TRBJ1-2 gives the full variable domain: EAGVTQFPSHSVIEKGQTVTLRCDPISGHDNLYWYRRVMGKEIKFLLHFVKESKQDESGMPNNRFLAERTGGTYSTLKVQPAELEDSGVYFCASSQGEGQGSGGYTFGSGTRLTVV.

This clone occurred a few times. The CDR3 nucleotides are TGTGCCAGCTTGGGGCAGCGGGAGTTTTGTAATGAGCAGTTCTTC. Translating it yields CASLGQREFCNEQFF. This chain uses TRBV11-2 with TRBJ2-1, with 8 bases identical to TRBD2. The germline CDR1 and CDR2 sequences are SGHAT and FQNNGV. CDR3 length equals 15 residues. Germline trimming cut 8 bases from V and 7 bases from J; bases unmatched to any gene: 13.